Following are 4 T cell receptor beta chains from one sample sequenced in a study of blood T cell repertoires in COVID-19. Measured with immunoSEQ multiplex PCR; TCRdb has only the in-frame clones, and not every one. The sample has some 530,000 clones; around 85% are singletons. The sequencing sample was made of peripheral blood. The receptors were gathered from a human donor in a cohort sampled during active COVID-19.

The chain uses TRBV18 and TRBJ2-5, with TRBD1 matching 8 bases. The CDR3 totals 14 residues. Germline V gene data show CDR1 as KGHSH and CDR2 as LQKENI. V was pared by 3 bases and J by 5 bases, with 5 bases of the junction left unmatched. The CDR3 bases are TGTGCCAGCTCACCCGGACAGGGCTGGGAGACCCAGTACTTC. The encoded protein is CASSPGQGWETQYF.

V usage is TRBV19 and J usage is TRBJ2-7, with 8 bases identical to TRBD1. Germline V lookup: CDR1 LNHDA, CDR2 SQIVND (reference sequence). CDR3 length equals 14 residues. Trimming cost V 3 bases and J 4 bases; bases outside gene matches: 5. CDR3 sequence: CASSISDREYEQYF. The CDR3 DNA reads TGTGCCAGTAGTATCTCGGACAGGGAGTACGAGCAGTACTTC.

The V call is TRBV4-3, the J call TRBJ1-4, with 7 bases fitting TRBD1. Looked up from germline, CDR1 is LGHNA and CDR2 is YSLEER. The CDR3 has 15 amino acids. J lost 0 bases, V lost 3 bases, and 1 base had no gene match. The CDR3 coding sequence is TGCGCCAGCAGCCAGCAGGGGGCAACTAATGAAAAACTGTTTTTT. This translates into CASSQQGATNEKLFF.

The rearrangement links TRBV3-1 (or the pseudogene TRBV3-2) to TRBJ2-1; 9 positions match TRBD2. The CDR3 length is 16 residues. With V trimmed by 4 bases and J by 4 bases, 8 bases remained unmatched. Germline loops: CDR1 LGHDT, CDR2 YNNKEL (reference sequence). The DNA of the CDR3 is TGTGCCAGCAGCCCCCCCCCTAGCGGGAAGTACAATGAGCAGTTCTTC. Translation: CASSPPPSGKYNEQFF.